This T cell receptor beta chain came from a study of graft-versus-host responses after intestinal transplantation. This clone was counted once. The antigen remains undetermined. CDR3 size: 13 residues. Germline V gives CDR1 SNHLY, CDR2 FYNNEI. Trimming left V 6 bases short and J 2 bases short, with 11 bases between. The table came from immunoSEQ multiplex PCR; TCRdb's copy has only in-frame clones and leaves some out. Of tens of thousands of clones detected, roughly 95% appear once; the ten largest clones hold roughly 0.22%. V gene TRBV2 combines with J gene TRBJ2-7, with D perhaps TRBD1 (5 bases). This TCR was sampled from a human donor who was the organ donor for an intestinal transplant. This specimen consisted of unstimulated CD4+ T cells sorted from spleen or lymph node cells, obtained before transplant. The CDR3 loop reads CASSLQVAYEQYF. CDR3 bases: TGTGCCAGCAGCCTACAGGTCGCCTACGAGCAGTACTTC.